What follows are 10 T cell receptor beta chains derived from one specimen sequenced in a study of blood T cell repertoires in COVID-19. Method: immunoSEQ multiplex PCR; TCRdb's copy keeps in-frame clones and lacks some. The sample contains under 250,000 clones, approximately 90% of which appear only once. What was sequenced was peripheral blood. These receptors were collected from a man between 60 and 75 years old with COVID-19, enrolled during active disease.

CDR3 coding DNA: TGTGCCTGGAGTGTAGGGGGTACTGGAAACACCATATATTTT. Translation: CAWSVGGTGNTIYF. The chain carries TRBV30 and TRBJ1-3; D may be TRBD1 (6 bases). The germline CDR1 and CDR2 sequences are GTSNPN and SVGIG (reference sequence). The CDR3 is made up of 14 amino acids. The ends were cut back, 0 bases at V and 2 bases at J, with 8 bases in the middle.

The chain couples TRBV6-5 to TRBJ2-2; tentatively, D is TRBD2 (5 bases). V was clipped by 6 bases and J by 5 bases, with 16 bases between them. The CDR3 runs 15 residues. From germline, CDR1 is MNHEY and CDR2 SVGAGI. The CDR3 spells CASRGGGRGTGELFF. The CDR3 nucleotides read TGTGCCAGCAGGGGCGGCGGTCGAGGGACCGGGGAGCTGTTTTTT.

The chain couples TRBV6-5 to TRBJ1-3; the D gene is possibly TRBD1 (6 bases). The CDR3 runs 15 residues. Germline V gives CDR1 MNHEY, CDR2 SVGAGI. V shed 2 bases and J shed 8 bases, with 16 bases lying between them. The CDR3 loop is CASSYEWGGTDTIYF. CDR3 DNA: TGTGCCAGCAGTTACGAGTGGGGGGGCACAGACACCATATATTTT.

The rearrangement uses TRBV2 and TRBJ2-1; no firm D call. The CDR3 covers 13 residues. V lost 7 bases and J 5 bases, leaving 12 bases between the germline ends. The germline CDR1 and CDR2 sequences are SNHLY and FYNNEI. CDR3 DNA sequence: TGTGCCAGCAAGTTCTACCCCAACAATGAGCAGTTCTTC. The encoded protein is CASKFYPNNEQFF.

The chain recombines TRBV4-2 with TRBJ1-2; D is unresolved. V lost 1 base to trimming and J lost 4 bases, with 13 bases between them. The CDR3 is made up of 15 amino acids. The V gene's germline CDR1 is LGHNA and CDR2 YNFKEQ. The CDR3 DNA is TGTGCCAGCAGCCAAGCGGTTGCTGGGAGCTATGGCTACACCTTC. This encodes CASSQAVAGSYGYTF.

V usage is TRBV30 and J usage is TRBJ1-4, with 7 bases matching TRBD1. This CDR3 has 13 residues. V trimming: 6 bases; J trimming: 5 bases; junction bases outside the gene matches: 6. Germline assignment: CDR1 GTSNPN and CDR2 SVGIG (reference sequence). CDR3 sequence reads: CACSGQANEKLFF. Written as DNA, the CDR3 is TGTGCCTGTTCCGGACAGGCAAATGAAAAACTGTTTTTT.

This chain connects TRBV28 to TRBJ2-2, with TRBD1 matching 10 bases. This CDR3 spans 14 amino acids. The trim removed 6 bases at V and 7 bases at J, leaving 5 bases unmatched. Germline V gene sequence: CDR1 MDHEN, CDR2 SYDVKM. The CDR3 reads CASSTTGGSGELFF. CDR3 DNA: TGTGCCAGCAGCACGACAGGGGGCAGCGGGGAGCTGTTTTTT. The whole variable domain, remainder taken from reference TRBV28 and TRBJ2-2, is DVKVTQSSRYLVKRTGEKVFLECVQDMDHENMFWYRQDPGLGLRLIYFSYDVKMKEKGDIPEGYSVSREKKERFSLILESASTNQTSMYLCASSTTGGSGELFFGEGSRLTVL.

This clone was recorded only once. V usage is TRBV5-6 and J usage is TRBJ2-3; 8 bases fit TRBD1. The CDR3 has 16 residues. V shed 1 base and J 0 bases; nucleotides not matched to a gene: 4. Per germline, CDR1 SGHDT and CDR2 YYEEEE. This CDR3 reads CASSLWDRPSTDTQYF. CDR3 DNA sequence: TGTGCCAGCAGCTTGTGGGACAGGCCTAGCACAGATACGCAGTATTTT.

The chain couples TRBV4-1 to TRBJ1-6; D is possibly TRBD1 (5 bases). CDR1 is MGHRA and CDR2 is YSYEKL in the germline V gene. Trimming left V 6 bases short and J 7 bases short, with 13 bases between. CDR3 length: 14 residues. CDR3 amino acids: CASREGLANSPLHF. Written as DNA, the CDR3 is TGCGCCAGCAGGGAGGGACTGGCCAATTCACCCCTCCACTTT.

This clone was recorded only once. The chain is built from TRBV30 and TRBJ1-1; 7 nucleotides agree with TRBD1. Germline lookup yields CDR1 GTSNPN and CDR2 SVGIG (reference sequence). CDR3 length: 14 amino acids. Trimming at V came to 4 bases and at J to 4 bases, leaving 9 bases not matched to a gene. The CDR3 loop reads CAWILKGAGTEAFF. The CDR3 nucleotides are TGTGCCTGGATCCTTAAGGGGGCCGGCACTGAAGCTTTCTTT.